This entry is about one TCR beta chain. Its antigen is unidentified. This sample is part of a study of blood T cells in healthy people across ages. The overall study: Capturing about one barcoded beta molecule per two T cells was achieved by template switching. Study-wide results and caveats: Diversity estimates drawn from one million T cells were deemed underestimates.

Collection of about 9.4 milliliters of peripheral blood was performed for each donor. Every sample gave at least 6 micrograms of total RNA when it was extracted. The authors ran a second PCR of 7 to 11 cycles using a sample-barcoded 5' primer and a J-beta primer mix. MiXCR was run by TCRdb on the 5' RACE reads, yielding one entry per CDR3 protein. This sample has 980,000 or so distinct CDR3 sequences, with 45% to 50% found just once. Germline V gene sequence: CDR1 DFQATT, CDR2 SNEGSKA (reference sequence). This CDR3 has 15 residues. The V end was cut by 5 bases, the J end by 0 bases, with 14 bases between.

The source of this sequence is a man under 40 in good health. The chain joins TRBV20-1 to TRBJ2-1; no clear D. Sequenced sample: blood. The CDR3 nucleotides are TGCAGTGCTCCTACATTGATTAGCTCCTACAATGAGCAGTTCTTC. Amino acid sequence: CSAPTLISSYNEQFF.